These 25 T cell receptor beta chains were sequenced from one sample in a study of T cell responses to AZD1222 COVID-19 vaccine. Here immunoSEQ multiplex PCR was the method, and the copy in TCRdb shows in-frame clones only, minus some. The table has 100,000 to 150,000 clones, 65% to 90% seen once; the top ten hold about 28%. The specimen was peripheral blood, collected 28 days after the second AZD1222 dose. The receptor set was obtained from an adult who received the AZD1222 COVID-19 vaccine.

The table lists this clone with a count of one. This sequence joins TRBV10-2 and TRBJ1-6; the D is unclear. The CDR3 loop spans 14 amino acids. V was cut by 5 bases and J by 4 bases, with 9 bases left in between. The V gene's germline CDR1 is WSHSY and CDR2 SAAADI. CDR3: CASSRAAYNSPLHF. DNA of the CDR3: TGCGCCAGCAGTAGAGCTGCGTATAATTCACCCCTCCACTTT.

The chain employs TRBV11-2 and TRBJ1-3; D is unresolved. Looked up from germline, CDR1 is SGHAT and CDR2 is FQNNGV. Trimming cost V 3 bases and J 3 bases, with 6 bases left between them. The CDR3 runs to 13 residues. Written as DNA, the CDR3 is TGTGCCAGCAGCTTCCTATATGGAAACACCATATATTTT. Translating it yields CASSFLYGNTIYF. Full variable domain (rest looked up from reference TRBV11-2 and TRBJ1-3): EAGVAQSPRYKIIEKRQSVAFWCNPISGHATLYWYQQILGQGPKLLIQFQNNGVVDDSQLPKDRFSAERLKGVDSTLKIQPAKLEDSAVYLCASSFLYGNTIYFGEGSWLTVV.

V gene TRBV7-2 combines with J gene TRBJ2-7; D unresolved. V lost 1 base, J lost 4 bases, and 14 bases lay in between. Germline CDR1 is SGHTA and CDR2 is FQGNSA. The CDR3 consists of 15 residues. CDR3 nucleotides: TGTGCCAGCAGCTTAGTAGGGCTAGGGATTTACGAGCAGTACTTC. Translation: CASSLVGLGIYEQYF.

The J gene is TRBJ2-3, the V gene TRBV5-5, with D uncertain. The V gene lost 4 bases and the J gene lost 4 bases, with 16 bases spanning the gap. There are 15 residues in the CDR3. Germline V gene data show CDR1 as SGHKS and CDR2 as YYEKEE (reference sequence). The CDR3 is CASSPRGVAPDTQYF. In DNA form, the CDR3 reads TGTGCCAGCAGCCCCAGAGGAGTTGCCCCAGATACGCAGTATTTT.

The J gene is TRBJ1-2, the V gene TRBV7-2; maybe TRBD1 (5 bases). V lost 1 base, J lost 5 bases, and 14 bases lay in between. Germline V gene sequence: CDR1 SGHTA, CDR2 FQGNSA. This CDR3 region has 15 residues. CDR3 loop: CASSLGRGRVYGYTF. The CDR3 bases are TGTGCCAGCAGCTTAGGTCGGGGCAGGGTTTATGGCTACACCTTC.

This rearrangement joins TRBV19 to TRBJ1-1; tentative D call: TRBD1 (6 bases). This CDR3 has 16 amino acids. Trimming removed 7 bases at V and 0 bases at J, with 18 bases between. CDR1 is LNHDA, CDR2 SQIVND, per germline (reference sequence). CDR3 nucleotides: TGTGCCAGTACCCACAGGGTGGGGAAGGTGAACACTGAAGCTTTCTTT. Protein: CASTHRVGKVNTEAFF.

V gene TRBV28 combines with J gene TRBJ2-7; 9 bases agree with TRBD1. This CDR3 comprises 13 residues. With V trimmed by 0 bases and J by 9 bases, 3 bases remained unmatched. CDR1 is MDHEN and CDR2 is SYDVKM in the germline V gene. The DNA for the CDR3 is TGTGCCAGCAGTTTATGGACAGGGGGACGGCAGTACTTC. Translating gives CASSLWTGGRQYF.

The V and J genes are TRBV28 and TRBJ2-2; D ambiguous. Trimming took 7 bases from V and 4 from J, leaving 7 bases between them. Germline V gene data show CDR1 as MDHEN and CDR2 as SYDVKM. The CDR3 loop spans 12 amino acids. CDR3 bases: TGTGCCAGCACCGTGGGCACCGGGGAGCTGTTTTTT. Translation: CASTVGTGELFF. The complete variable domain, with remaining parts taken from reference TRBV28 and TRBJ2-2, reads DVKVTQSSRYLVKRTGEKVFLECVQDMDHENMFWYRQDPGLGLRLIYFSYDVKMKEKGDIPEGYSVSREKKERFSLILESASTNQTSMYLCASTVGTGELFFGEGSRLTVL.

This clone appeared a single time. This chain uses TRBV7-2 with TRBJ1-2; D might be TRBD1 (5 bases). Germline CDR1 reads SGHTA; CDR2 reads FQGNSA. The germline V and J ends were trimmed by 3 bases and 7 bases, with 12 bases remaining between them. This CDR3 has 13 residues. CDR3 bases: TGTGCCAGCAGCTTTCCCGGGGGTGGTGGCTACACCTTC. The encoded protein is CASSFPGGGGYTF.

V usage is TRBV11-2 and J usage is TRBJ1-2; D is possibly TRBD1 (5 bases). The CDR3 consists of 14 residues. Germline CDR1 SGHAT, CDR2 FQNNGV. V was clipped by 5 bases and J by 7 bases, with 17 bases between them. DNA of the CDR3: TGTGCCAGCAGCCCAATGGGGGGGTTGGGTGGCTACACCTTC. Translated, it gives CASSPMGGLGGYTF.

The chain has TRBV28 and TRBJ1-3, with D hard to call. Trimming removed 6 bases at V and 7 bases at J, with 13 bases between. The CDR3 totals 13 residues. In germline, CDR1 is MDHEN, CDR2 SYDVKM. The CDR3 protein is CASRKSTSNTIYF. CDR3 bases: TGTGCCAGCAGGAAGTCGACAAGTAACACCATATATTTT.

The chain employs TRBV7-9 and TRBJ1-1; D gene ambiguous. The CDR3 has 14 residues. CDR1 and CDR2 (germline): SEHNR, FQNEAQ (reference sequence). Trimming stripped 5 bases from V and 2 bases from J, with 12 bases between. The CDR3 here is CASSPRNLNTEAFF. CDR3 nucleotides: TGTGCCAGCAGCCCTAGGAACCTTAACACTGAAGCTTTCTTT. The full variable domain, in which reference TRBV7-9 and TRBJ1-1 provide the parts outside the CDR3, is DTGVSQNPRHKITKRGQNVTFRCDPISEHNRLYWYRQTLGQGPEFLTYFQNEAQLEKSRLLSDRFSAERPKGSFSTLEIQRTEQGDSAMYLCASSPRNLNTEAFFGQGTRLTVV.

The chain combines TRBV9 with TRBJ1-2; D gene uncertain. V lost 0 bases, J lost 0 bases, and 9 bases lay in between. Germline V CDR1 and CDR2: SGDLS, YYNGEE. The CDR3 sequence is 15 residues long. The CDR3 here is CASSVVPGPNYGYTF. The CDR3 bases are TGTGCCAGCAGCGTAGTTCCAGGACCTAACTATGGCTACACCTTC.

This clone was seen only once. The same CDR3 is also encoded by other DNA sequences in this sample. CDR3 protein: CASSLRVDSPLHF. Written as DNA, the CDR3 is TGCGCCAGCAGCTTGAGGGTGGATTCACCCCTCCACTTT. This chain uses TRBV5-1 with TRBJ1-6; D is unresolved. The CDR3 has 13 amino acids. Germline V gene sequence: CDR1 SGHRS, CDR2 YFSETQ. The V and J ends lost 1 base and 8 bases respectively, with 7 bases between them.

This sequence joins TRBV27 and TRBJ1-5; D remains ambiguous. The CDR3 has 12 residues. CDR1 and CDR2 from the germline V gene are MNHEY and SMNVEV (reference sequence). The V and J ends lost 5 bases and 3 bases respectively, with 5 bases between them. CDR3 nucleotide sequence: TGTGCCAGCAGTGTCATCAATCAGCCCCAGCATTTT. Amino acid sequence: CASSVINQPQHF.

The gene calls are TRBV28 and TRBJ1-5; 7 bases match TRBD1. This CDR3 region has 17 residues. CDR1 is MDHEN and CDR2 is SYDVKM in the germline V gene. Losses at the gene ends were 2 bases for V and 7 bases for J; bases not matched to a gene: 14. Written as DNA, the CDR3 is TGTGCCAGCAGTTTAAATGTGAGACAGGGAGGCGGGCAGCCCCAGCATTTT. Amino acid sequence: CASSLNVRQGGGQPQHF.

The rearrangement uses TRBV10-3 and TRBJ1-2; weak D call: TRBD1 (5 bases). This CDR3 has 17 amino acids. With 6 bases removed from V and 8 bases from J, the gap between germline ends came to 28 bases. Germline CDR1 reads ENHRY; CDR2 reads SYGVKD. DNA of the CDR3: TGTGCCATCAGGGGGGGACGGTCCGATACGCCTGGGGCGGGCTACACCTTC. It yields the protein CAIRGGRSDTPGAGYTF.

CDR3 amino acids: CASSVGPATDTQYF. CDR3 nucleotides: TGTGCCAGCAGCGTAGGACCAGCCACAGATACGCAGTATTTT. The chain has TRBV9 and TRBJ2-3; D uncertain. This CDR3 contains 14 residues. V was cut by 0 bases and J by 2 bases, with 7 bases left in between. Germline values: CDR1 SGDLS, CDR2 YYNGEE.

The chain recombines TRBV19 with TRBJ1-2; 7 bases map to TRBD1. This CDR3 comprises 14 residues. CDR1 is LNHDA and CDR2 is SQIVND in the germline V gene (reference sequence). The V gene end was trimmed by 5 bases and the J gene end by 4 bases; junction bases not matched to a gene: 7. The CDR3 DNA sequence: TGTGCCAGTAGTCCTACAGGGGTCTTCTATGGCTACACCTTC. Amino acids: CASSPTGVFYGYTF.

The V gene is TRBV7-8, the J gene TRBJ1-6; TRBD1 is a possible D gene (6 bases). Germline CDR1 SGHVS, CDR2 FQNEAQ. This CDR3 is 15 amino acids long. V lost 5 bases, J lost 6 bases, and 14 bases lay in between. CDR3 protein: CASSEQGAFNSPLHF. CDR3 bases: TGTGCCAGCAGCGAACAGGGAGCATTTAATTCACCCCTCCACTTT.

This CDR3 is CASSPSRGLGLTF. The DNA for the CDR3 is TGTGCCAGCAGCCCTTCACGGGGGTTAGGTCTTACCTTC. V gene TRBV27 combines with J gene TRBJ1-2, with TRBD1 as a possible D gene (5 bases). Trimming shortened V by 6 bases and J by 14 bases, and 22 bases separated the two germline ends. The CDR3 extends over 13 amino acids. CDR1 and CDR2 from the germline V gene are MNHEY and SMNVEV (reference sequence).

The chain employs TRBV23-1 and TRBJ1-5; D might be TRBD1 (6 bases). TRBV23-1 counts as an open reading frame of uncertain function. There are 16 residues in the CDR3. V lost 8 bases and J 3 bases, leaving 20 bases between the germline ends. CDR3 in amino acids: CASLPPGHPPNQPQHF. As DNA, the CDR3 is TGCGCCAGCCTTCCCCCGGGACATCCTCCCAATCAGCCCCAGCATTTT.

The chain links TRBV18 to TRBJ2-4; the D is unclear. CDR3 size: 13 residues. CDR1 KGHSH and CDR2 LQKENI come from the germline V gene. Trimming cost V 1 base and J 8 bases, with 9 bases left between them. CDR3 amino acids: CASSPRDTDIQYF. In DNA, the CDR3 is TGTGCCAGCTCACCACGCGATACGGACATTCAGTACTTC. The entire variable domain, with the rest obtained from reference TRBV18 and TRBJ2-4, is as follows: NAGVMQNPRHLVRRRGQEARLRCSPMKGHSHVYWYRQLPEEGLKFMVYLQKENIIDESGMPKERFSAEFPKEGPSILRIQQVVRGDSAAYFCASSPRDTDIQYFGAGTRLSVL.

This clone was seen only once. CDR3 residues: CASGFEESRDRVKTGELFF. The CDR3 nucleotides read TGTGCCAGCGGTTTCGAAGAGTCCCGGGACAGGGTAAAAACCGGGGAGCTGTTTTTT. V is TRBV7-3 and J is TRBJ2-2; 9 bases line up with TRBD1. Trimming cost V 8 bases and J 5 bases; bases outside gene matches: 21. The CDR3 spans 19 residues. Germline V gene sequence: CDR1 SGHTA, CDR2 FQGTGA.

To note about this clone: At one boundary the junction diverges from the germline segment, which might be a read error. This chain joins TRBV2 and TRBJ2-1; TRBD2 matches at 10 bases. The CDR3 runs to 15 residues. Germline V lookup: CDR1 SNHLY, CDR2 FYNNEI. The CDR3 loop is CASSEAGGPRNEQFF. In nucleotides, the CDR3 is TGTGCCAGCAGCGAAGCGGGGGGGCCTCGCAATGAGCAGTTCTTC.